This paragraph covers one T cell receptor (beta chain) sequence. This entry belongs to a study of cytomegalovirus exposure and HLA in healthy donors. A multiplex PCR was run with 60 Vbeta primers and 13 Jbeta primers. This table comes from immunoSEQ multiplex PCR, and its TCRdb copy is limited to in-frame clones, with some not included. The sample shows around 140,000 clones, around three fifths of them seen only once. The CDR3 contains 14 residues. Germline V lookup: CDR1 MDHEN, CDR2 SYDVKM. V gave up 4 bases and J gave up 1 base; unmatched junction bases: 3. This TCR was sampled from a woman aged 40-49 years in good health and CMV-seronegative. The sequencing input was PBMCs. The V and J genes are TRBV28 and TRBJ1-1, with 7 nucleotides matching TRBD1. The chain's CDR3 is CASSSPGGNTEAFF. Written as DNA, the CDR3 is TGTGCCAGCAGTTCACCAGGGGGGAACACTGAAGCTTTCTTT.